This TCR beta chain was profiled in a study of human T cells and chemical hapten exposure. Time point reported: patch test 1, 2 weeks after DPC sensitization. As for treatment: therapeutic diphenylcyclopropenone sensitization with weekly scalp DPC. The study extracted total RNA from unfractionated whole blood. This clonotype was picked up a small number of times. The CDR3 totals 14 residues. Germline V gene data show CDR1 as MNHEY and CDR2 as SVGAGI. V lost 5 bases and J lost 1, with 11 bases in between. TCRdb fed the RACE reads into MiXCR, producing one record per CDR3 protein. The table shows 42,000 or so distinct CDR3 sequences, with more than 3% occurring only once.

This chain uses TRBV6-5 with TRBJ1-1; no firm D call. This material consisted of whole blood, taken in connection with sensitization to the hapten diphenylcyclopropenone (DPC). The TCR was taken from a man aged 50-59 years with alopecia areata. Some clones in this sample may be carry-over from other donors' samples. CDR3: CASSPTLTNTEAFF. Written as DNA, the CDR3 is TGTGCCAGCAGTCCCACGCTTACGAACACTGAAGCTTTCTTT.